What follows is one T cell receptor beta chain and its context. This sample is drawn from a study of blood T cell repertoires in COVID-19. Study-wide context: Samples taken during acute and convalescent COVID-19 were collected in the United States, Italy and Spain. Nucleic acid was either cDNA or gDNA, and it came from T cells, B-cell-depleted T cells, or PBMCs.

The data were produced by immunoSEQ multiplex PCR, yet TCRdb's version contains in-frame clones alone and is incomplete. The data contain approximately 300,000 clones, around 87% of them singletons. The V gene end was trimmed by 4 bases and the J gene end by 0 bases; junction bases not matched to a gene: 9. There are 16 residues in the CDR3. Germline CDR1 and CDR2: MNHEY and SVGEGT. This chain links TRBV6-2 or TRBV6-3 with TRBJ2-7, with TRBD2 identical over 7 bases. The sequencing input was peripheral blood. The clonotype originates from a man aged 45 to 65 with active or convalescent COVID-19. The CDR3 coding sequence is TGTGCCAGCAGTTCGGCAGTAGCGGGCCGCTCCTACGAGCAGTACTTC. Its translation: CASSSAVAGRSYEQYF.